This is a list of T cell receptor beta chains from one sample in a study of CD4+ T cells in melanoma. Clones were read by immunoSEQ multiplex PCR, and TCRdb kept only the in-frame ones, dropping some. Altogether approximately 6,200 clones are present, less than 75% being singletons, with the ten largest covering 20% to 25%. The sequenced sample was cells from a culture (not recorded whether cultured in vitro). Receptors were obtained from a human donor with melanoma. Both conserved end residues are trimmed from each CDR3. Clone size appears in some rows only: once, few, many, or a class for an expanded clone.

V gene	CDR3 length	J gene	clone size	CDR3 protein
TRBV25-1	12	TRBJ1-4	.	ASSERGSSEKLF
TRBV7-2	12	TRBJ2-4	.	ASSPQGSKNIQY
TRBV28	14	TRBJ2-2	large	ASSLIAGGYNGELF
TRBV10-3	13	TRBJ1-1	few	AISDRLGRGTEAF
TRBV18	10	TRBJ2-7	.	ASSPLSAEQY
TRBV13	14	TRBJ2-5	.	ASSPRLARGQETQY
TRBV6-4	11	TRBJ1-2	few	ASSDSTGSGYT
TRBV7-9	15	TRBJ1-5	.	ASSLGQGSGRDQPQH
TRBV28	13	TRBJ1-2	once	ASSFKPGGFFGYT
TRBV29-1	11	TRBJ2-7	.	SAGRDYSYEQY
TRBV6-5	11	TRBJ2-7	.	ASGDSGAYEQY
TRBV2	9	TRBJ1-4	few	ASRRAEKLF
TRBV19	13	TRBJ2-3	medium-sized	ASSTSGQPTDTQY
TRBV14	14	TRBJ1-3	few	ASSGAGGSIGNTIY
TRBV14	12	TRBJ1-1	few	ASSQVSLDTEAF
TRBV2	11	TRBJ1-2	medium-sized	ASSERTPYGYT
TRBV29-1	10	TRBJ1-2	.	SVESSGGGYT
TRBV2	15	TRBJ2-7	.	ASLTGRSTGTENEQY
TRBV9	13	TRBJ2-7	.	ASSSDRDFSYEQY
TRBV19	10	TRBJ2-1	medium-sized	ASSIGYNEQF
TRBV29-1	13	TRBJ1-1	.	SALGGASINTEAF
TRBV12-3/TRBV12-4	11	TRBJ1-1	.	ASGGPLNTEAF
TRBV6-5	14	TRBJ2-3	.	ASSYWARTSTDTQY
TRBV7-9	10	TRBJ2-1	few	ASSSTGAVGF
TRBV14	14	TRBJ2-6	.	ASSQALSSGANVLT
TRBV27	11	TRBJ1-1	.	ASSLFRATEAF
TRBV7-2	12	TRBJ1-1	few	ASSLGQGSTEAF
TRBV11-1	12	TRBJ2-7	.	ASSGTSIPYEQY
TRBV3-1/TRBV3-2	14	TRBJ1-6	.	ASSQGTNRGGSPLH